This TCR beta chain appears in the sequencing data of a study of blood T cells in healthy people across ages. The use of a sample-barcoded 5' primer and a J-beta primer mix characterized a second PCR of roughly 7 to 12 cycles. TCRdb independently ran MiXCR on the 5' RACE reads; one entry per CDR3 protein. The sample carries approximately 820,000 distinct CDR3 sequences, around 45% recorded once. Sequencing input: blood. The origin of this receptor is a man aged 60 to 69 in good health.

The CDR3 DNA follows: TGTGCCACCAGCAGAGATATGAGACAGTGGAGTAATAGCAATCAGCCCCAGCATTTT. Translation gives CATSRDMRQWSNSNQPQHF. The chain recombines TRBV15 with TRBJ1-5; possible D gene TRBD1, 5 bases. This CDR3 region has 19 residues. In germline, CDR1 is LNHNV, CDR2 YYDKDF (reference sequence). The ends were cut back, 0 bases at V and 0 bases at J, with 18 bases in the middle.